These T cell receptor beta chains were read from a single sample in a study of radiotherapy plus CTLA-4 blockade in lung cancer. TCRdb's copy holds only in-frame clones and misses some; the assay was immunoSEQ multiplex PCR. Among more than 10,000 clones listed, approximately 79% were seen once. Sequenced material: peripheral blood, taken from a patient treated with radiotherapy plus ipilimumab. These TCRs come from a human donor with non-small cell lung cancer that progressed on radiotherapy plus ipilimumab. The CDR3 runs from the conserved cysteine through the conserved F or W. A D gene is named only where the DNA matches it firmly. Size tells how often a clone was seen (once, few, many) or the class of an expanded clone, and some rows leave it out.

abundance	v_gene	len	d_gene	j_gene	CDR3aa	CDR3nt
.	TRBV9	15	.	TRBJ1-5	CASSVVDENNQPQHF	TGTGCCAGCAGCGTAGTGGACGAGAACAATCAGCCCCAGCATTTT
.	TRBV11-2	15	.	TRBJ1-6	CASSSEGQYNSPLHF	TGTGCCAGCAGCTCAGAAGGACAGTATAATTCACCCCTCCACTTT
.	TRBV7-2	15	.	TRBJ1-5	CASSLQGLLYQPQHF	TGTGCCAGCAGCTTACAAGGGCTGTTATATCAGCCCCAGCATTTT
.	TRBV7-2	13	TRBD2	TRBJ2-1	CASSFGTRNEQFF	TGTGCCAGCAGCTTCGGGACTAGGAATGAGCAGTTCTTC
.	TRBV23-1	13	.	TRBJ2-2	CASSQYETGELFF	TGCGCCAGCAGTCAATACGAAACCGGGGAGCTGTTTTTT
.	TRBV6-1	16	TRBD2	TRBJ2-3	CASSAQLAGTTDTQYF	TGTGCCAGCAGTGCACAACTAGCGGGGACAACAGATACGCAGTATTTT
.	TRBV5-1	16	TRBD1	TRBJ1-2	CASSLDRGGINYGYTF	TGCGCCAGCAGCTTGGACAGGGGCGGAATTAACTATGGCTACACCTTC
.	TRBV2	15	TRBD1	TRBJ2-1	CASSRDRESSNEQFF	TGTGCCAGCAGTCGAGACAGGGAGTCAAGCAATGAGCAGTTCTTC
.	TRBV18	13	.	TRBJ1-2	CASSSDSAYGYTF	TGTGCCAGCTCATCCGACAGTGCCTATGGCTACACCTTC
.	TRBV11-1	16	TRBD2	TRBJ2-7	CASSSRVAGVSYEQYF	TGTGCCAGCAGCTCCCGGGTGGCGGGGGTCTCCTACGAGCAGTACTTC
.	TRBV25-1	14	.	TRBJ1-1	CVSSTQGRGTEAFF	TGTGTCAGCAGTACACAGGGTAGGGGCACTGAAGCTTTCTTT
.	TRBV5-1	15	.	TRBJ1-4	CASSLVAGPQEKLFF	TGCGCCAGCAGCCTGGTCGCGGGGCCTCAAGAAAAACTGTTTTTT
.	TRBV19	15	TRBD1	TRBJ1-2	CASRPETGGRRGYTF	TGTGCCAGTAGACCGGAGACAGGGGGTCGTAGGGGCTACACCTTC
.	TRBV7-1	15	.	TRBJ1-2	CASSLGPHPLYGYTF	TGTGCCAGCAGCTTAGGACCCCATCCCCTTTATGGCTACACCTTC
.	TRBV27	15	TRBD2	TRBJ2-1	CASSFVPSGVGEQFF	TGTGCCAGCAGTTTTGTGCCTAGCGGGGTAGGTGAGCAGTTCTTC
.	TRBV5-4	15	TRBD1	TRBJ2-1	CASSRDTGGYNEQFF	TGTGCCAGCAGCCGTGACACAGGGGGCTACAATGAGCAGTTCTTC
.	TRBV7-2	16	TRBD1	TRBJ1-4	CASSLGPAGQGEKLFF	TGTGCCAGCAGCTTAGGCCCCGCTGGACAGGGTGAAAAACTGTTTTTT
.	TRBV5-1	14	TRBD1	TRBJ2-1	CASSLGTGLYEQFF	TGCGCCAGCAGTCTCGGGACAGGGCTCTATGAGCAGTTCTTC
few	TRBV7-2	14	.	TRBJ2-1	CASSPWTTYNEQFF	TGTGCCAGCAGCCCCTGGACAACCTACAATGAGCAGTTCTTC
.	TRBV13	15	TRBD1	TRBJ1-4	CASSPDRGENEKLFF	TGTGCCAGCAGCCCCGACAGGGGGGAAAATGAAAAACTGTTTTTT
.	TRBV29-1	13	.	TRBJ2-7	CSVEMGPDYEQYF	TGCAGCGTTGAAATGGGACCCGACTACGAGCAGTACTTC
.	TRBV6-5	11	.	TRBJ2-7	CASQGGYEQYF	TGTGCCAGTCAGGGGGGCTACGAGCAGTACTTC
.	TRBV6-5	15	.	TRBJ2-2	CASSYGAGLTGELFF	TGTGCCAGCAGTTACGGGGCAGGGTTGACCGGGGAGCTGTTTTTT
.	TRBV5-4	14	.	TRBJ2-3	CASSRTRGGDTQYF	TGTGCCAGCAGCCGGACTAGAGGGGGAGATACGCAGTATTTT
.	TRBV25-1	14	.	TRBJ1-3	CASNSLDAGNTIYF	TGTGCCAGCAACTCCCTGGACGCTGGAAACACCATATATTTT
.	TRBV5-1	13	.	TRBJ1-1	CASSLDAGEGAFF	TGCGCCAGCAGCTTGGACGCGGGGGAAGGGGCTTTCTTT
.	TRBV5-8	16	.	TRBJ2-2	CASSLRTGGNTGELFF	TGTGCCAGCAGCTTGAGAACAGGAGGGAACACCGGGGAGCTGTTTTTT
.	TRBV6-1	15	.	TRBJ1-2	CASSEGQGHNYGYTF	TGTGCCAGCAGTGAAGGGCAGGGGCATAACTATGGCTACACCTTC
.	TRBV27	14	.	TRBJ1-2	CASSPDRSNYGYTF	TGTGCCAGCAGCCCCGACAGGTCCAACTATGGCTACACCTTC
few	TRBV7-2	15	.	TRBJ2-5	CASTLPSAGWETQYF	TGTGCCAGCACCTTACCCTCCGCGGGTTGGGAGACCCAGTACTTC
.	TRBV7-9	12	TRBD1	TRBJ1-2	CASSLQGDGYTF	TGTGCCAGCAGTCTCCAGGGGGATGGCTACACCTTC
.	TRBV6-5	13	.	TRBJ1-2	CASSYSGTGGYTF	TGTGCCAGCAGTTACTCGGGTACGGGTGGCTACACCTTC
few	TRBV6-1	14	.	TRBJ1-6	CASRPGLGDSPLHF	TGTGCCAGCAGACCGGGCCTTGGGGATTCACCCCTCCACTTT
.	TRBV7-2	15	.	TRBJ1-5	CASSSFPGDGQPQHF	TGTGCCAGCAGCTCTTTCCCGGGCGACGGTCAGCCCCAGCATTTT
.	TRBV5-1	14	TRBD2	TRBJ2-5	CASAHERGSETQYF	TGCGCCAGCGCACACGAGCGGGGGTCGGAGACCCAGTACTTC
.	TRBV13	14	TRBD1	TRBJ1-2	CASSQRQGQGGYTF	TGTGCCAGCAGCCAGAGACAGGGCCAGGGCGGCTACACCTTC
.	TRBV6-5	14	.	TRBJ2-7	CASSLLDSTYEQYF	TGTGCCAGCAGTTTGTTGGACAGCACCTACGAGCAGTACTTC
.	TRBV5-5	12	.	TRBJ2-7	CASSLIPYEQYF	TGTGCCAGCAGCTTGATCCCCTACGAGCAGTACTTC
.	TRBV6-1	13	TRBD1	TRBJ2-5	CASNRDRVETQYF	TGTGCCAGCAACCGGGACAGGGTGGAGACCCAGTACTTC
.	TRBV7-3	17	TRBD2	TRBJ2-3	CASSLRGTSGGPDTQYF	TGTGCCAGCAGCTTAAGGGGGACTAGCGGGGGACCCGATACGCAGTATTTT
.	TRBV7-2	19	.	TRBJ1-3	CASSLESFRSVGYRNTIYF	TGTGCCAGCAGCTTAGAGAGTTTTCGGAGCGTGGGGTATCGAAACACCATATATTTT
.	TRBV27	17	.	TRBJ2-1	CASSSVGGRIWGNEQFF	TGTGCCAGCAGTTCGGTTGGGGGGCGCATATGGGGTAATGAGCAGTTCTTC
.	TRBV23-1	13	.	TRBJ1-2	CASSQQQGYGYTF	TGCGCCAGCAGTCAACAACAGGGCTATGGCTACACCTTC
.	TRBV19	15	.	TRBJ2-1	CASAASGLSYNEQFF	TGTGCCAGCGCCGCTTCAGGGCTGTCCTACAATGAGCAGTTCTTC
.	TRBV18	14	.	TRBJ1-1	CASSPGGLGTEAFF	TGTGCCAGCTCACCGGGGGGCCTGGGGACTGAAGCTTTCTTT
once	TRBV2	14	TRBD2	TRBJ2-2	CASSGTRDAGELFF	TGTGCCAGCAGCGGGACTAGAGACGCCGGGGAGCTGTTTTTT
.	TRBV5-1	16	.	TRBJ1-1	CASSSSRDTLNTEAFF	TGCGCCAGCAGCTCTAGCCGGGACACACTGAACACTGAAGCTTTCTTT
.	TRBV18	17	.	TRBJ1-4	CASSPRGGAATNEKLFF	TGTGCCAGCTCACCACGTGGGGGGGCGGCAACTAATGAAAAACTGTTTTTT